Listed below are T cell receptor beta chains from one sample, sequenced in a study of blood T cell repertoires in COVID-19. Clones were sequenced by immunoSEQ multiplex PCR, and TCRdb holds only the in-frame ones, with some missing. Of around 50,000 clones in the sample, about nine tenths were seen once. Input material: peripheral blood. The receptors were sampled from a man aged 60 to 75 with active or convalescent COVID-19. Both conserved end residues are part of each CDR3. Fields, in order: CDR3 protein, CDR3 DNA, clone size, V gene, D gene, J gene. The D gene is left open where the match is weak. For some rows the clone size is stated as once, few or many, or as a class when expanded; others skip it.

CDR3 protein: CASSQDLGRETGTLFF
CDR3 DNA: TGCGCCAGCAGCCAAGATCTTGGAAGAGAGACAGGGACACTGTTTTTT
clone size: -
V gene: TRBV4-3
D gene: TRBD1
J gene: TRBJ1-4

CDR3 protein: CASKVKDRENTEAFF
CDR3 DNA: TGCGCCAGCAAGGTAAAGGACAGAGAGAACACTGAAGCTTTCTTT
clone size: once
V gene: TRBV23-1
D gene: -
J gene: TRBJ1-1

CDR3 protein: CASSYGTGTGGNEQFF
CDR3 DNA: TGTGCCAGCAGTTACGGAACCGGGACAGGGGGCAATGAGCAGTTCTTC
clone size: -
V gene: TRBV6-5
D gene: TRBD1
J gene: TRBJ2-1

CDR3 protein: CASSPLVSGANVLTF
CDR3 DNA: TGTGCCAGCTCACCACTAGTCTCTGGGGCCAACGTCCTGACTTTC
clone size: -
V gene: TRBV18
D gene: -
J gene: TRBJ2-6

CDR3 protein: CASSLLAGSGETQYF
CDR3 DNA: TGCGCCAGCAGCTTGCTAGCGGGATCCGGGGAGACCCAGTACTTC
clone size: few
V gene: TRBV5-1
D gene: TRBD2
J gene: TRBJ2-5

CDR3 protein: CASSPRQGSYGYTF
CDR3 DNA: TGTGCCAGCAGCCCGCGACAGGGTAGCTATGGCTACACCTTC
clone size: -
V gene: TRBV3-1/TRBV3-2
D gene: TRBD1
J gene: TRBJ1-2

CDR3 protein: CASAWGRMNTEAFF
CDR3 DNA: TGTGCCAGTGCGTGGGGGCGCATGAACACTGAAGCTTTCTTT
clone size: once
V gene: TRBV19
D gene: -
J gene: TRBJ1-1

CDR3 protein: CASSPDISGNTIYF
CDR3 DNA: TGTGCCAGCAGCCCAGACATCTCTGGAAACACCATATATTTT
clone size: -
V gene: TRBV7-2
D gene: -
J gene: TRBJ1-3

CDR3 protein: CSADMGGSWYGYTF
CDR3 DNA: TGCAGCGCAGACATGGGGGGGTCTTGGTATGGCTACACCTTC
clone size: -
V gene: TRBV29-1
D gene: -
J gene: TRBJ1-2

CDR3 protein: CATLGQWNTEAFF
CDR3 DNA: TGTGCCACCCTGGGACAGTGGAACACTGAAGCTTTCTTT
clone size: -
V gene: TRBV18
D gene: TRBD1
J gene: TRBJ1-1

CDR3 protein: CASSLPGTGTTEAFF
CDR3 DNA: TGTGCCAGCAGCTTGCCCGGGACAGGGACCACTGAAGCTTTCTTT
clone size: -
V gene: TRBV5-4
D gene: TRBD1
J gene: TRBJ1-1

CDR3 protein: CASSLTGQVAEKLFF
CDR3 DNA: TGTGCCAGCAGCCTTACGGGACAGGTGGCGGAAAAACTGTTTTTT
clone size: once
V gene: TRBV7-9
D gene: TRBD1
J gene: TRBJ1-4

CDR3 protein: CASTPTQGSYNEQFF
CDR3 DNA: TGTGCCAGCACTCCGACTCAGGGCTCCTACAATGAGCAGTTCTTC
clone size: -
V gene: TRBV5-4
D gene: -
J gene: TRBJ2-1

CDR3 protein: CASSEKTDTEAFF
CDR3 DNA: TGTGCCAGCTCCGAGAAAACGGACACTGAAGCTTTCTTT
clone size: -
V gene: TRBV12-3/TRBV12-4
D gene: -
J gene: TRBJ1-1

CDR3 protein: CASSRGLLSYNEQFF
CDR3 DNA: TGTGCCAGCAGCCGCGGACTACTTTCCTACAATGAGCAGTTCTTC
clone size: -
V gene: TRBV7-2
D gene: -
J gene: TRBJ2-1

CDR3 protein: CAGGQGEGQPQHF
CDR3 DNA: TGTGCCGGAGGACAGGGGGAGGGTCAGCCCCAGCATTTT
clone size: -
V gene: TRBV2
D gene: TRBD1
J gene: TRBJ1-5

CDR3 protein: CASSLARELGTEAFF
CDR3 DNA: TGCGCCAGCAGCTTGGCCCGGGAGTTGGGCACTGAAGCTTTCTTT
clone size: -
V gene: TRBV5-1
D gene: -
J gene: TRBJ1-1

CDR3 protein: CASRMDRRNTEAFF
CDR3 DNA: TGTGCCAGCAGGATGGACAGGAGGAACACTGAAGCTTTCTTT
clone size: -
V gene: TRBV2
D gene: TRBD1
J gene: TRBJ1-1

CDR3 protein: CASRGRGGSPLHF
CDR3 DNA: TGTGCCAGCAGGGGCAGGGGCGGTTCACCCCTCCACTTT
clone size: -
V gene: TRBV6-5
D gene: -
J gene: TRBJ1-6

CDR3 protein: CASSHAGEYNSPLHF
CDR3 DNA: TGTGCCAGCAGCCACGCAGGGGAGTATAATTCACCCCTCCACTTT
clone size: few
V gene: TRBV3-1/TRBV3-2
D gene: -
J gene: TRBJ1-6

CDR3 protein: CASSIGQVQIGAFF
CDR3 DNA: TGTGCCAGTAGTATAGGACAGGTCCAGATTGGGGCTTTCTTT
clone size: -
V gene: TRBV19
D gene: -
J gene: TRBJ1-1

CDR3 protein: CASSEAPSSGNTIYF
CDR3 DNA: TGTGCCAGCAGCGAAGCTCCTTCCTCTGGAAACACCATATATTTT
clone size: -
V gene: TRBV5-6
D gene: -
J gene: TRBJ1-3

CDR3 protein: CASSLGQFFAYTF
CDR3 DNA: TGTGCCAGCAGCTTGGGACAGTTTTTTGCCTACACCTTC
clone size: -
V gene: TRBV7-2
D gene: TRBD1
J gene: TRBJ1-2

CDR3 protein: CASSPWNVDSNEQFF
CDR3 DNA: TGTGCCAGCAGTCCCTGGAACGTGGACAGCAATGAGCAGTTCTTC
clone size: once
V gene: TRBV28
D gene: -
J gene: TRBJ2-1

CDR3 protein: CASSQDPPPNRQGRPLF
CDR3 DNA: TGCGCCAGCAGCCAAGATCCCCCCCCCAATCGACAGGGCCGGCCGCTTTTT
clone size: -
V gene: TRBV4-1
D gene: TRBD1
J gene: TRBJ1-4

CDR3 protein: CASRTIWSYGYTF
CDR3 DNA: TGTGCCAGCCGGACAATTTGGTCTTATGGCTACACCTTC
clone size: -
V gene: TRBV11-2
D gene: -
J gene: TRBJ1-2

CDR3 protein: CASSYGQRYEQYF
CDR3 DNA: TGTGCCAGCAGTTACGGACAGAGGTACGAGCAGTACTTC
clone size: -
V gene: TRBV6-2/TRBV6-3
D gene: -
J gene: TRBJ2-7

CDR3 protein: CASSPPSGTDTQYF
CDR3 DNA: TGCGCCAGCAGCCCCCCTAGCGGTACAGATACGCAGTATTTT
clone size: -
V gene: TRBV5-1
D gene: TRBD2
J gene: TRBJ2-3

CDR3 protein: CASSLWGGSNDGYTF
CDR3 DNA: TGTGCCAGCAGTTTATGGGGGGGGTCGAACGATGGCTACACCTTC
clone size: -
V gene: TRBV28
D gene: -
J gene: TRBJ1-2

CDR3 protein: CASSQGLEETQYF
CDR3 DNA: TGTGCCAGCAGCCAGGGACTAGAAGAGACCCAGTACTTC
clone size: -
V gene: TRBV5-6
D gene: TRBD2
J gene: TRBJ2-5

CDR3 protein: CASSPTTYNEQFF
CDR3 DNA: TGTGCCAGCAGCCCAACAACCTACAATGAGCAGTTCTTC
clone size: -
V gene: TRBV14
D gene: -
J gene: TRBJ2-1

CDR3 protein: CATTGLRGETQYF
CDR3 DNA: TGTGCCACCACCGGGCTCCGAGGGGAGACCCAGTACTTC
clone size: -
V gene: TRBV2
D gene: -
J gene: TRBJ2-5

CDR3 protein: CSVGGLGTEAFF
CDR3 DNA: TGCAGCGTTGGGGGGCTAGGAACTGAAGCTTTCTTT
clone size: -
V gene: TRBV29-1
D gene: -
J gene: TRBJ1-1

CDR3 protein: CASSGSGTGSSEQFF
CDR3 DNA: TGTGCCAGCAGCGGGAGCGGGACAGGCTCTTCTGAGCAGTTCTTC
clone size: -
V gene: TRBV9
D gene: -
J gene: TRBJ2-1

CDR3 protein: CVRSSWGDRGDQPQHF
CDR3 DNA: TGTGTCAGAAGCTCCTGGGGGGACAGGGGAGATCAGCCCCAGCATTTT
clone size: -
V gene: TRBV7-5
D gene: -
J gene: TRBJ1-5

CDR3 protein: CASSEQPLGTGTDTQYF
CDR3 DNA: TGTGCCAGCAGCGAACAGCCCCTTGGAACCGGCACAGATACGCAGTATTTT
clone size: -
V gene: TRBV7-2
D gene: -
J gene: TRBJ2-3

CDR3 protein: CASSRLRRMPNQPQHF
CDR3 DNA: TGTGCCAGCAGTAGACTGAGGCGCATGCCCAATCAGCCCCAGCATTTT
clone size: once
V gene: TRBV28
D gene: -
J gene: TRBJ1-5

CDR3 protein: CASSAHRAGYEAFF
CDR3 DNA: TGTGCCAGCAGTGCACACAGGGCTGGGTATGAAGCTTTCTTT
clone size: -
V gene: TRBV28
D gene: -
J gene: TRBJ1-1

CDR3 protein: CASSLVTGSYGYTF
CDR3 DNA: TGTGCCAGCAGCTTAGTTACAGGCTCCTATGGCTACACCTTC
clone size: once
V gene: TRBV7-9
D gene: -
J gene: TRBJ1-2

CDR3 protein: CASSPSDRVAGNTIYF
CDR3 DNA: TGTGCCAGCAGTCCTTCGGACAGGGTGGCAGGAAACACCATATATTTT
clone size: -
V gene: TRBV27
D gene: TRBD1
J gene: TRBJ1-3

CDR3 protein: CASSQVRGGALTYNEQFF
CDR3 DNA: TGTGCCAGCAGCCAGGTTCGAGGGGGGGCACTTACCTACAATGAGCAGTTCTTC
clone size: -
V gene: TRBV3-1/TRBV3-2
D gene: -
J gene: TRBJ2-1

CDR3 protein: CASSSDRGYEKLFF
CDR3 DNA: TGTGCCAGCAGCTCGGACAGGGGCTATGAAAAACTGTTTTTT
clone size: -
V gene: TRBV2
D gene: TRBD1
J gene: TRBJ1-4

CDR3 protein: CASSSVPGSGANVLTF
CDR3 DNA: TGTGCCAGCAGCTCAGTTCCGGGGAGTGGGGCCAACGTCCTGACTTTC
clone size: -
V gene: TRBV5-5
D gene: -
J gene: TRBJ2-6

CDR3 protein: CATSPSGQGARQPQHF
CDR3 DNA: TGTGCCACCAGCCCGTCAGGACAGGGGGCTCGGCAGCCCCAGCATTTT
clone size: -
V gene: TRBV15
D gene: TRBD1
J gene: TRBJ1-5

CDR3 protein: CASSDGQGANEKLFF
CDR3 DNA: TGTGCCAGTAGTGACGGACAGGGCGCTAATGAAAAACTGTTTTTT
clone size: -
V gene: TRBV19
D gene: TRBD1
J gene: TRBJ1-4

CDR3 protein: CASSPPGYSNQPQHF
CDR3 DNA: TGTGCCAGCAGCCCCCCGGGATATAGCAATCAGCCCCAGCATTTT
clone size: -
V gene: TRBV7-2
D gene: -
J gene: TRBJ1-5

CDR3 protein: CASSVETVAKNIQYF
CDR3 DNA: TGTGCCAGCAGTGTAGAAACAGTAGCCAAAAACATTCAGTACTTC
clone size: once
V gene: TRBV11-2
D gene: -
J gene: TRBJ2-4

CDR3 protein: CASALGTGYNEQYF
CDR3 DNA: TGTGCCAGCGCTTTGGGGACAGGGTACAACGAGCAGTACTTC
clone size: once
V gene: TRBV12-1
D gene: -
J gene: TRBJ2-7

CDR3 protein: CAWSAGNNEQFF
CDR3 DNA: TGTGCCTGGAGTGCGGGGAATAATGAGCAGTTCTTC
clone size: -
V gene: TRBV30
D gene: -
J gene: TRBJ2-1

CDR3 protein: CASKVGGANTEAFF
CDR3 DNA: TGTGCCAGCAAGGTGGGCGGGGCGAACACTGAAGCTTTCTTT
clone size: -
V gene: TRBV19
D gene: -
J gene: TRBJ1-1

CDR3 protein: CASSDGVVDEQFF
CDR3 DNA: TGCGCCAGCAGTGATGGAGTTGTTGATGAGCAGTTCTTC
clone size: -
V gene: TRBV10-2
D gene: -
J gene: TRBJ2-1

CDR3 protein: CASNTGFPTGIYGYTF
CDR3 DNA: TGCGCCTCTAATACAGGGTTTCCCACTGGAATCTATGGCTACACCTTC
clone size: -
V gene: TRBV5-1
D gene: -
J gene: TRBJ1-2

CDR3 protein: CASSKDRAGKTEAFF
CDR3 DNA: TGCGCCAGCAGCAAGGACAGGGCGGGAAAAACTGAAGCTTTCTTT
clone size: -
V gene: TRBV5-1
D gene: TRBD1
J gene: TRBJ1-1

CDR3 protein: CASSVDGRGYGYTF
CDR3 DNA: TGTGCCAGCAGCGTAGATGGCAGGGGGTATGGCTACACCTTC
clone size: -
V gene: TRBV9
D gene: TRBD1
J gene: TRBJ1-2

CDR3 protein: CASSVSGPLGKLFF
CDR3 DNA: TGTGCCAGCAGTGTATCAGGGCCCCTCGGGAAACTGTTTTTT
clone size: -
V gene: TRBV28
D gene: -
J gene: TRBJ1-4

CDR3 protein: CASSLGAGGHSGTQYF
CDR3 DNA: TGTGCCAGCAGCTTAGGGGCGGGGGGCCATTCCGGCACGCAGTATTTT
clone size: -
V gene: TRBV7-2
D gene: TRBD2
J gene: TRBJ2-3

CDR3 protein: CASSQGRGGSYNEQFF
CDR3 DNA: TGTGCCAGCAGCCAAGGGCGGGGGGGCTCCTACAATGAGCAGTTCTTC
clone size: -
V gene: TRBV4-2
D gene: TRBD2
J gene: TRBJ2-1

CDR3 protein: CASSISPAANTGELFF
CDR3 DNA: TGTGCCAGTAGTATTAGTCCAGCGGCGAACACCGGGGAGCTGTTTTTT
clone size: -
V gene: TRBV19
D gene: -
J gene: TRBJ2-2